This T cell receptor (beta chain) was documented in a study of T cell repertoires in urothelial bladder cancer. Profiling relied on immunoSEQ multiplex PCR, and the TCRdb table lists in-frame clones only, not all of them. This table holds more than 10,000 clones, 60% to 70% found once. This clone was recorded only once. The TCR sequence derives from a human donor with urothelial carcinoma. The sample comprised tumor-infiltrating cells from bladder cancer.

The CDR3 reads CASSPGHISTDTQYF. CDR3 in DNA: TGTGCCAGCTCACCAGGACACATTAGCACAGATACGCAGTATTTT. The V call is TRBV18, the J call TRBJ2-3, with D perhaps matching TRBD1 (5 bases). The CDR3 extends over 15 amino acids. The germline V gene encodes CDR1 KGHSH and CDR2 LQKENI. Trimming left V 2 bases short and J 0 bases short, with 9 bases between.